These T cell receptor beta chains were read from a single sample in a study of T cells in Graves' hyperthyroidism and ophthalmopathy. TCRdb re-analysed the multiplex PCR reads in MiXCR, keeping a single row per CDR3 protein. In the table there are under 700,000 distinct CDR3 sequences, about 43% of which are singletons. Source material: peripheral blood or thyroid tissue (not recorded which). Receptors originate from a woman aged 18-29 years with Graves' hyperthyroidism. Each CDR3 is given with its conserved first and last residue. D genes are given only for firm matches. Not all rows give a size; the values are once, few, many and, for expanded clones, a class.

>TRBJ1-6|TRBV7-2|NA|many
CASSQGSPLHF
TGTGCCAGCAGCCAGGGTTCACCCCTCCACTTT
>TRBJ1-2|TRBV10-3|NA|NA
CAISAPAGGLSGYTF
TGTGCCATCAGTGCACCCGCCGGGGGGCTCTCTGGCTACACCTTC
>TRBJ1-2|TRBV7-9|NA|many
CASSSDGYGYTF
TGTGCCAGCAGCTCCGACGGGTATGGCTACACCTTC
>TRBJ1-1|TRBV19|TRBD1|many
CASSSHTTGGRNTEAFF
TGTGCCAGTAGTAGTCATACTACAGGGGGGAGGAACACTGAAGCTTTCTTT
>TRBJ1-3|TRBV2|TRBD1|many
CASSATGQNGNTIYF
TGTGCCAGCAGTGCAACGGGACAGAATGGGAACACCATATATTTT
>TRBJ1-1|TRBV9|NA|few
CASSVAGRAHTEAFF
TGTGCCAGCAGCGTAGCTGGGAGGGCACACACTGAAGCTTTCTTT
>TRBJ1-2|TRBV25-1|TRBD1|few
CATAGTGDYGYTF
TGTGCCACCGCCGGGACAGGGGACTATGGCTACACCTTC
>TRBJ2-7|TRBV5-4|NA|NA
CASSPLEQGVHEQYF
TGTGCCAGCAGCCCCCTGGAGCAGGGTGTCCACGAGCAGTACTTC
>TRBJ1-1|TRBV4-3|NA|few
CASSQDLPTEAFF
TGCGCCAGCAGCCAAGATCTTCCTACTGAAGCTTTCTTT
>TRBJ1-6|TRBV7-2|TRBD1|NA
CASSLRTGKRDSPLHF
TGTGCCAGCAGCTTAAGGACAGGGAAGAGGGATTCACCCCTCCACTTT
>TRBJ2-5|TRBV13|TRBD2|few
CASSSPASGRETQYF
TGTGCCAGCAGCTCCCCAGCCAGCGGGAGAGAGACCCAGTACTTC
>TRBJ1-4|TRBV10-1|NA|NA
CASRDSGEKLFF
TGCGCCAGCAGGGACAGCGGTGAAAAACTGTTTTTT
>TRBJ1-1|TRBV29-1|TRBD1|NA
CSVKRDRRNTEAFF
TGCAGCGTTAAAAGGGACAGAAGAAACACTGAAGCTTTCTTT
>TRBJ1-4|TRBV7-9|NA|few
CASSASSSGSNEKLFF
TGTGCCAGCAGCGCGTCGTCGTCGGGAAGCAATGAAAAACTGTTTTTT
>TRBJ1-2|TRBV20-1|NA|many
CSADAGHNYGYTF
TGCAGTGCTGATGCGGGGCACAACTATGGCTACACCTTC
>TRBJ1-1|TRBV5-1|NA|NA
CASSLVAGTTEAFF
TGCGCCAGCAGCTTGGTCGCGGGGACCACTGAAGCTTTCTTT
>TRBJ2-7|TRBV20-1|NA|NA
CSAPAGIPYEQYF
TGCAGTGCTCCCGCCGGGATTCCCTACGAGCAGTACTTC
>TRBJ1-2|TRBV24-1|NA|NA
CATSNGGTASYNYGYTF
TGTGCCACCAGTAATGGTGGGACGGCCTCTTATAACTATGGCTACACCTTC